The source of this T cell receptor beta chain is a study of cytomegalovirus exposure and HLA in healthy donors. Findings of the study overall: Some public TCRs appeared in many individuals, while most sequences were rare. The study labeled 150 or so TCR beta chains cytomegalovirus-associated. The CMV antigen specificity of a few CMV-associated chains was confirmed through in vitro analysis.

As to this clone: No antigen is known for it.

Profiling relied on immunoSEQ multiplex PCR, and the TCRdb table lists in-frame clones only, not all of them. The sample holds some 270,000 clones, around 86% seen once. The CDR3 is 14 residues long. Trimming removed 0 bases at V and 5 bases at J, with 9 bases between. Germline-derived CDR1 and CDR2 are SGHRS and YFSETQ. V gene TRBV5-1 combines with J gene TRBJ1-5, with D possibly being TRBD1 (5 bases). The sample taken for sequencing was PBMCs. This TCR came from a woman between 18 and 30 years old in good health and CMV-seronegative. This CDR3 is CASSLGQTDQPQHF. The CDR3 bases are TGCGCCAGCAGCTTGGGACAGACCGATCAGCCCCAGCATTTT.